The T cell receptor beta chain under discussion was sequenced for a study of yellow fever vaccine responses in identical twins. Study findings and constraints: On the reported evidence, twins' vaccine T cell responses seemed partly convergent and partly personalized.

This clonotype was counted a single time. Its antigen is undetermined. MiXCR was run by TCRdb on the RT-PCR reads, yielding one entry per CDR3 protein. The repertoire holds over 450 distinct CDR3 sequences, about 74% seen once, with more than 20% in the top ten. This CDR3 region has 12 residues. Trimming shortened V by 5 bases and J by 9 bases, and 11 bases separated the two germline ends. This rearrangement joins TRBV12-3 or TRBV12-4 to TRBJ2-1; D gene ambiguous. Sequencing used T cells from blood (PBMCs), unsorted or a sorted subset (not recorded which), obtained before or after yellow fever vaccination (not recorded which). The receptor comes from a female donor who received the yellow fever vaccine. CDR3 loop: CASSLTRSEQFF. CDR3 nucleotides: TGTGCCAGCAGTCTAACCCGTAGTGAGCAGTTCTTC.